The subject of this entry is one TCR beta chain. Its binding antigen is unknown. No base quality information exists; no much larger clone differs at one position. TCRbeta CDR3 regions were amplified from genomic DNA using the immunoSEQ Assay, a bias-controlled multiplex PCR. For the original study's pipeline: Within the assay, amplification of reference gene primers was used to estimate how many nucleated cells each sample contained. Sequence reads were collapsed and filtered to measure the absolute abundance of every unique TCRbeta CDR3 rearrangement. For each sample, productive Simpson clonality was calculated as the square root of Simpson's diversity index across productive rearrangements. TCRdb took over this immuneACCESS table, retaining in-frame rearrangements with V and J assigned. Such tables are incomplete; in checked studies, under half of the missing clones stem from an unresolved V gene, and the remainder is unexplained. The V and J calls and clone size come from that table; D and trimming were worked out from the DNA. The sample table lists roughly 220,000 clones, roughly 88% of them with a count of one. The ten largest clones capture 14% to 15% of the sample.

Including the terminal cysteine and phenylalanine, the CDR3 comprises 15 residues. The sequence is cut down to CDR3 DNA, 45 bases in frame from base 1. Compared with germline, V lacks 5 bases and J lacks 2 bases; bases without a gene match: 7. From a lookup of the germline V gene, CDR1 and CDR2 are SGHTA and FQGNSA. The data were taken from a study of blood T cell repertoires in COVID-19 (TCRdb year 2020). Regarding the complete study: Samples covering the acute and convalescent phases of COVID-19 were provided by collaborators in the United States, Italy and Spain. Where HLA class I and class II types were available, the types were taken from metadata supplied by the sample provider, not from assay-based typing. The prospective study material was composed of cDNA or gDNA derived from T cells, B-cell-depleted T cells, or PBMCs. Subjects who had been exposed to COVID-19, were actively infected with it, or had recovered from it provided the deeply sampled blood TCRbeta repertoires that made up the dataset. Samples came from the ongoing ImmuneRACE study (first 160 participants) plus 1,254 subjects from 6 global collaborators. The repertoires were released in a freely available public database meant as a resource for research on the immune response to SARS-CoV-2. A de-identified subject ID, COVID-19 status, age in years and sex were almost always included in the sample metadata.

Overall study results and their limits: How much clinical and demographic metadata was included differed by source and by participant, and the metadata was provided uncurated.

Participants in the prospective study were enrolled through a virtual design, were aged roughly 18 to 90 years, and lived in roughly 24 United States geographic areas. In the prospective study, cohorts were assigned on the basis of participant-reported clinical history obtained from a screening survey and a study questionnaire. Mobile phlebotomists in the prospective study collected whole blood, serum and a nasopharyngeal or oropharyngeal swab from every participant. Prospective study participants could optionally give additional blood draws and questionnaires over a roughly two-month period. Before DNA extraction, blood samples from the prospective study were shipped at room temperature or frozen.

This receptor was identified in a woman in her fifties or sixties with acute COVID-19. The V and J segments used are TRBV7-2 and TRBJ2-7; 9 bases in the junction line up with TRBD1. The sequenced sample consisted of PBMCs or T cells enriched from blood (not recorded which). The sequenced DNA is TGTGCCAGCAGCCCGGACGGGACAGGGACCTACGAGCAGTACTTC. Translated, this is CASSPDGTGTYEQYF. With the portions outside the CDR3 filled from the reference TRBV7-2 and TRBJ2-7 genes, the complete variable region becomes GAGVSQSPSNKVTEKGKDVELRCDPISGHTALYWYRQSLGQGLEFLIYFQGNSAPDKSGLPSDRFSAERTGGSVSTLTIQRTQQEDSAVYLCASSPDGTGTYEQYFGPGTRLTVT.